These 20 T cell receptor beta chains came from one sample sequenced in a study of cytomegalovirus exposure and HLA in healthy donors. Primers: 60 Vbeta forward and 13 Jbeta reverse. Assay used: immunoSEQ multiplex PCR; TCRdb lists only in-frame clones, some missing. The table lists roughly 150,000 clones, around 79% of them singletons, with around 6.1% in the top ten. The sequenced sample consisted of PBMCs. These receptors came from a young man in good health and CMV-seropositive.

The chain couples TRBV6-1 to TRBJ2-2; maybe TRBD1 (5 bases). The V and J ends lost 7 bases and 0 bases respectively, with 9 bases between them. CDR1 and CDR2 (germline): MNHNS, SASEGT. This CDR3 has 14 amino acids. The CDR3: CASIGHANTGELFF. Written as DNA, the CDR3 is TGTGCCAGCATAGGACACGCGAACACCGGGGAGCTGTTTTTT.

This clone was detected only once. Here the CDR3 reads CASSYDGSSYEKLFF. DNA of the CDR3: TGTGCCAGCAGCTATGACGGTAGCTCCTATGAAAAACTGTTTTTT. This chain joins TRBV9 and TRBJ1-4; D is uncertain. The CDR3 sequence is 15 residues long. The V and J ends lost 4 bases and 6 bases respectively, with 16 bases between them. From germline, CDR1 is SGDLS and CDR2 YYNGEE.

J is TRBJ2-1 and V is TRBV27; 8 nucleotides match TRBD2. CDR3 length: 15 amino acids. CDR1 is MNHEY, CDR2 SMNVEV, per germline (reference sequence). V shed 7 bases and J 7 bases; nucleotides not matched to a gene: 12. The CDR3 reads CASTRKAGAQNEQFF. CDR3 DNA sequence: TGTGCCAGCACCAGGAAAGCGGGAGCTCAGAATGAGCAGTTCTTC.

The V and J genes are TRBV7-9 and TRBJ2-3; D may be TRBD2 (5 bases). This CDR3 contains 13 residues. With 3 bases removed from V and 8 bases from J, the gap between germline ends came to 12 bases. Germline lookup yields CDR1 SEHNR and CDR2 FQNEAQ (reference sequence). The CDR3 DNA sequence: TGTGCCAGCAGCTTTGAGGCGGCGGGTACGCAGTATTTT. Protein sequence: CASSFEAAGTQYF.

The rearrangement links TRBV7-9 to TRBJ2-7, with a possible D match to TRBD2 (6 bases). V dropped 5 bases and J dropped 0 bases, with 14 bases sitting between them. CDR3 length: 15 residues. Per the germline V gene, CDR1 is SEHNR and CDR2 is FQNEAQ (reference sequence). This CDR3 is CASSRDFLSSYEQYF. The CDR3 nucleotides read TGTGCCAGCAGCCGGGACTTTCTAAGCTCCTACGAGCAGTACTTC.

J is TRBJ2-7 and V is TRBV7-9, with a weak D call TRBD1 (5 bases). This CDR3 is 15 amino acids long. V shed 5 bases and J shed 2 bases, with 16 bases lying between them. In germline, CDR1 is SEHNR, CDR2 FQNEAQ (reference sequence). DNA for the CDR3: TGTGCCAGCAGCAGCCTGGACACCGGAACCTACGAGCAGTACTTC. The encoded protein is CASSSLDTGTYEQYF.

The rearrangement joins TRBV19 to TRBJ1-5; 7 nucleotides agree with TRBD1. The germline CDR1 and CDR2 sequences are LNHDA and SQIVND (reference sequence). The CDR3 sequence is 15 residues long. V was pared by 4 bases and J by 7 bases, with 10 bases of the junction left unmatched. Here the CDR3 DNA reads TGTGCCAGTAGTACGACAGGGATGAAAGGACAGCCCCAGCATTTT. Amino acids: CASSTTGMKGQPQHF.

This chain links TRBV19 with TRBJ1-5; tentative D call: TRBD1 (5 bases). The germline V and J ends were trimmed by 3 bases and 6 bases, with 9 bases remaining between them. Germline CDR1 and CDR2: LNHDA and SQIVND (reference sequence). The CDR3 totals 13 residues. DNA for the CDR3: TGTGCCAGTAGTATCACAGGTTCTCAGCCCCAGCATTTT. Its translation: CASSITGSQPQHF.

The J gene is TRBJ2-3, the V gene TRBV2; D may be TRBD1 (6 bases). The CDR3 sequence is 13 residues long. The germline V and J ends were trimmed by 7 bases and 4 bases, with 12 bases remaining between them. Germline loops: CDR1 SNHLY, CDR2 FYNNEI. This CDR3 reads CASTGGQPDTQYF. As DNA, the CDR3 is TGTGCCAGCACCGGTGGACAGCCAGATACGCAGTATTTT.

This chain links TRBV4-2 with TRBJ2-7, with 12 bases aligning to TRBD2. The CDR3 spans 16 residues. Germline CDR1 and CDR2: LGHNA and YNFKEQ. V was clipped by 1 base and J by 7 bases; unmatched bases: 8. In nucleotides, the CDR3 is TGTGCCAGCAGCCAAGGGACCGGACTAGCGGGAATTGAGCAGTACTTC. This sequence encodes CASSQGTGLAGIEQYF.

The J gene is TRBJ1-5, the V gene TRBV2, with TRBD1 matching over 8 bases. J was trimmed by 2 bases and V by 7 bases; bases with no gene match: 7. CDR1 SNHLY and CDR2 FYNNEI come from the germline V gene. This CDR3 has 15 residues. In DNA, the CDR3 is TGTGCCAGCAAAGACAGGGGACAGGGCAATCAGCCCCAGCATTTT. Amino acid sequence: CASKDRGQGNQPQHF. Based on the CDR3 plus reference TRBV2 and TRBJ1-5, the full variable domain is EPEVTQTPSHQVTQMGQEVILRCVPISNHLYFYWYRQILGQKVEFLVSFYNNEISEKSEIFDDQFSVERPDGSNFTLKIRSTKLEDSAMYFCASKDRGQGNQPQHFGDGTRLSIL.

To note about this clone: The sample contains more than one DNA sequence encoding this CDR3. CDR3 loop: CAAGAGNQPQHF. The DNA for the CDR3 is TGTGCCGCAGGGGCCGGCAATCAGCCCCAGCATTTT. The J gene is TRBJ1-5, the V gene TRBV15, with D possibly TRBD1 on 6 matching bases. Germline CDR1 is LNHNV and CDR2 is YYDKDF (reference sequence). V lost 11 bases to trimming and J lost 2 bases, with 10 bases between them. This CDR3 has 12 residues. Supplemented by reference TRBV15 and TRBJ1-5, the full variable domain reads DAMVIQNPRYQVTQFGKPVTLSCSQTLNHNVMYWYQQKSSQAPKLLFHYYDKDFNNEADTPDNFQSRRPNTSFCFLDIRSPGLGDTAMYLCAAGAGNQPQHFGDGTRLSIL.

The chain uses TRBV11-2 and TRBJ2-7, with D maybe TRBD2 (6 bases). The CDR3 length is 14 residues. Germline CDR1 reads SGHAT; CDR2 reads FQNNGV. The V and J ends lost 5 bases and 2 bases respectively, with 13 bases between them. The chain's CDR3 is CASSRAGTPYEQYF. The CDR3 bases are TGTGCCAGCAGCCGAGCAGGGACTCCCTACGAGCAGTACTTC.

V usage is TRBV5-1 and J usage is TRBJ2-1, with a weak D call TRBD1 (6 bases). CDR1 is SGHRS, CDR2 YFSETQ, per germline. V lost 0 bases to trimming and J lost 2 bases, with 12 bases between them. The CDR3 is 16 amino acids. CDR3 loop: CASSLEWTVTYNEQFF. Here the CDR3 DNA reads TGCGCCAGCAGCTTGGAATGGACAGTCACCTACAATGAGCAGTTCTTC.

This clone has just a few counts. This chain links TRBV2 with TRBJ1-6; the match to TRBD1 covers 10 bases. After removal of 6 bases from V and 6 bases from J, the junction contained 17 bases not matched to a gene. The CDR3 length is 19 residues. Germline lookup yields CDR1 SNHLY and CDR2 FYNNEI. The CDR3 nucleotides are TGTGCCAGCAGGAAGACAGGGGGCTGGGGTTTAAGGGTTAATTCACCCCTCCACTTT. Amino acid sequence: CASRKTGGWGLRVNSPLHF.

The J gene is TRBJ2-5, the V gene TRBV30; D perhaps matches TRBD2 (5 bases). The germline V and J ends were trimmed by 1 base and 7 bases, with 7 bases remaining between them. CDR1 is GTSNPN, CDR2 SVGIG, per germline (reference sequence). There are 11 residues in the CDR3. The CDR3 is CAWSAGGTQYF. DNA of the CDR3: TGTGCCTGGAGTGCCGGAGGGACCCAGTACTTC.

V gene TRBV5-4 combines with J gene TRBJ2-3; 11 nucleotides match TRBD2. This CDR3 has 17 residues. V trimming: 0 bases; J trimming: 2 bases; junction bases outside the gene matches: 5. CDR1 and CDR2 from the germline V gene are SGHNT and YYREEE (reference sequence). The CDR3 region has the DNA TGTGCCAGCAGCTTGGGCGGACTAGCGGGTTTCACAGATACGCAGTATTTT. This encodes CASSLGGLAGFTDTQYF.

This rearrangement joins TRBV4-1 to TRBJ2-3; 15 bases fit TRBD2. Germline CDR1 is MGHRA and CDR2 is YSYEKL. This CDR3 is built from 18 residues. The J segment lost 4 bases and the V segment lost 6 bases, leaving 11 bases of the junction unmatched. The CDR3 region is CASRGTGTSGRIADTQYF. The CDR3 region has the DNA TGCGCCAGCAGGGGAACCGGGACTAGCGGGAGGATAGCAGATACGCAGTATTTT.

This clone was picked up one time. The chain carries TRBV5-1 and TRBJ2-7; D might be TRBD1 (6 bases). The length of the CDR3 is 14 residues. Germline assignment: CDR1 SGHRS and CDR2 YFSETQ. Trimming removed 2 bases from V and 1 base from J, with 10 bases in between. CDR3 DNA sequence: TGCGCCAGCAGCTTACAGGGCATATCCTACGAGCAGTACTTC. Its protein is CASSLQGISYEQYF.

The V gene is TRBV25-1, the J gene TRBJ1-2, with D possibly TRBD1 on 5 matching bases. CDR1 and CDR2 from the germline V gene are MGHDK and SYGVNS. V was trimmed by 4 bases and J by 2 bases, leaving 5 bases between them. The CDR3 runs to 12 residues. CDR3 region: CASSGQNYGYTF. The CDR3 bases are TGTGCCAGCAGTGGACAGAACTATGGCTACACCTTC.